These 12 T cell receptor beta chains came from one sample sequenced in a study of molecular identifiers for immune sequencing clone quantification. TCRdb analysed the PCR reads with MiXCR anew, one entry per CDR3 protein. Of about 640,000 distinct CDR3 sequences in the sample, less than 20% were seen once. Sequencing was carried out using naive CD8+ T cells from blood, with Jurkat cell RNA spiked in. Subset here: FACS-sorted CD8+CD4-CCR7+CD45RA+ naive T cells. These receptor sequences come from a human donor in good health. Some libraries in this study had Jurkat cell RNA spiked in.

This clonotype was found many times. The rearrangement links TRBV5-1 to TRBJ1-1; the D gene is possibly TRBD1 (5 bases). CDR1 SGHRS and CDR2 YFSETQ come from the germline V gene. V dropped 2 bases and J dropped 3 bases, with 17 bases sitting between them. CDR3 length equals 16 residues. The CDR3: CASSFFEGSVDTEAFF. The CDR3 region has the DNA TGCGCCAGCAGCTTCTTCGAGGGGAGCGTGGACACTGAAGCTTTCTTT.

Regarding this clonotype: Just one base apart from a much larger clone, this may be a read error. V and J are TRBV28 and TRBJ1-6, with no clear D. The germline V gene encodes CDR1 MDHEN and CDR2 SYDVKM. CDR3 length equals 13 residues. CDR3: CVSSFRYNSPLHF. Written as DNA, the CDR3 is TGTGTCAGCAGTTTTCGGTATAATTCACCCCTCCACTTT. The variable domain in full, with the rest retrieved from reference TRBV28 and TRBJ1-6, is DVKVTQSSRYLVKRTGEKVFLECVQDMDHENMFWYRQDPGLGLRLIYFSYDVKMKEKGDIPEGYSVSREKKERFSLILESASTNQTSMYLCVSSFRYNSPLHFGNGTRLTVT.

This clonotype was seen at least ten times. The chain recombines TRBV30 with TRBJ2-1, with 8 bases matching TRBD2. Germline-derived CDR1 and CDR2 are GTSNPN and SVGIG (reference sequence). V lost 0 bases, J lost 6 bases, and 4 bases stayed unmatched. The CDR3 covers 14 residues. In nucleotides, the CDR3 is TGTGCCTGGAGTGTAAAGCGGGAGAGCAATGAGCAGTTCTTC. It translates to CAWSVKRESNEQFF.

Comment on this clonotype: A read error is possible here, since a much larger clone lies one base away. The chain joins TRBV10-2 to TRBJ1-6, with TRBD1 as a possible D gene (6 bases). Per germline, CDR1 WSHSY and CDR2 SAAADI. The CDR3 is 15 amino acids. The ends were cut back, 0 bases at V and 9 bases at J, with 12 bases in the middle. As DNA, the CDR3 is TGCGCCAGCAGTGAGTCAGGGGGAGGTTGTTCACCCCTCCACTTT. This translates into CASSESGGGCSPLHF.

This clonotype was counted a few times. V usage is TRBV6-6 and J usage is TRBJ1-1; D is unclear. The CDR3 is 14 amino acids. V was clipped by 0 bases and J by 7 bases, with 12 bases between them. CDR1 is MNHNY and CDR2 is SVGAGI in the germline V gene (reference sequence). The CDR3 loop is CASSYSASTYEAFF. The CDR3 nucleotides are TGTGCCAGCAGTTACTCAGCCAGCACCTATGAAGCTTTCTTT.

This chain connects TRBV3-1 to TRBJ2-5; D ambiguous. The V end lost 4 bases, the J end lost 0 bases, and 12 bases lay between the germline ends. The CDR3 contains 15 residues. CDR1 is LGHDT, CDR2 YNNKEL, per germline (reference sequence). CDR3 region: CASSLRSEYQETQYF. The DNA of the CDR3 is TGTGCCAGCAGCCTCAGATCTGAGTACCAAGAGACCCAGTACTTC.

This clonotype occurred a few times. CDR3 region: CAAGLGIGENTEAFF. Here the CDR3 DNA reads TGTGCCGCAGGCCTTGGGATAGGGGAGAACACTGAAGCTTTCTTT. The chain recombines TRBV10-3 with TRBJ1-1; the D gene is possibly TRBD1 (5 bases). V was trimmed by 11 bases and J by 1 base, leaving 20 bases between them. The CDR3 spans 15 residues. Germline lookup yields CDR1 ENHRY and CDR2 SYGVKD.

This clonotype was recorded many times. The rearrangement links TRBV5-5 to TRBJ2-7; perhaps TRBD2 as D (5 bases). CDR3 length: 14 amino acids. V dropped 0 bases and J dropped 4 bases, with 11 bases sitting between them. The germline gives CDR1 SGHKS, CDR2 YYEKEE (reference sequence). The CDR3 region is CASSLGPSGYEQYF. DNA of the CDR3: TGTGCCAGCAGCTTGGGGCCCAGCGGTTACGAGCAGTACTTC. Using reference TRBV5-5 and TRBJ2-7 for the parts outside the CDR3, the full variable domain is DAGVTQSPTHLIKTRGQQVTLRCSPISGHKSVSWYQQVLGQGPQFIFQYYEKEERGRGNFPDRFSARQFPNYSSELNVNALLLGDSALYLCASSLGPSGYEQYFGPGTRLTVT.

This clonotype showed up many times. This sequence joins TRBV29-1 and TRBJ2-7; 8 bases line up with TRBD2. The germline gives CDR1 SQVTM, CDR2 ANQGSEA. V lost 6 bases to trimming and J lost 4 bases; unmatched junction nucleotides: 14. The length of the CDR3 is 15 residues. This chain's CDR3 is CSVGGGKRGTYEQYF. CDR3 nucleotide sequence: TGCAGCGTGGGGGGGGGTAAGCGGGGGACTTACGAGCAGTACTTC.

This clonotype has at least ten counts. This chain links TRBV7-2 with TRBJ2-5; 10 nucleotides match TRBD2. Per the germline V gene, CDR1 is SGHTA and CDR2 is FQGNSA. The length of the CDR3 is 16 residues. V lost 1 base, J lost 5 bases, and 7 bases stayed unmatched. The CDR3 nucleotides are TGTGCCAGCAGCTTAGGAGCGGGGGGGCGCCCGGAGACCCAGTACTTC. Translating gives CASSLGAGGRPETQYF. The full variable domain, with the rest looked up from reference TRBV7-2 and TRBJ2-5, is GAGVSQSPSNKVTEKGKDVELRCDPISGHTALYWYRQSLGQGLEFLIYFQGNSAPDKSGLPSDRFSAERTGGSVSTLTIQRTQQEDSAVYLCASSLGAGGRPETQYFGPGTRLLVL.

CDR3 sequence reads: CASSLWGGGSGELFF. The CDR3 DNA sequence: TGTGCCAGCAGCTTGTGGGGGGGTGGCTCCGGGGAGCTGTTTTTT. The V and J genes are TRBV7-3 and TRBJ2-2; 7 positions agree with TRBD2. After removal of 3 bases from V and 6 bases from J, the junction contained 7 bases not matched to a gene. Germline V CDR1 and CDR2: SGHTA, FQGTGA. The CDR3 loop spans 15 amino acids. Variable domain in full (rest from reference TRBV7-3 and TRBJ2-2): GAGVSQTPSNKVTEKGKYVELRCDPISGHTALYWYRQSLGQGPEFLIYFQGTGAADDSGLPNDRFFAVRPEGSVSTLKIQRTERGDSAVYLCASSLWGGGSGELFFGEGSRLTVL.

The table lists this clonotype with many counts. This chain connects TRBV7-2 to TRBJ2-7; 13 nucleotides align to TRBD2. Germline values: CDR1 SGHTA, CDR2 FQGNSA. The CDR3 totals 15 residues. V shed 5 bases and J 4 bases; nucleotides not matched to a gene: 5. The CDR3 DNA reads as TGTGCCAGCAGCGCGTTGACTAGCGGGAGGTACGAGCAGTACTTC. Protein product: CASSALTSGRYEQYF.